Below, 10 T cell receptor beta chains from the same sample are listed, as sequenced in a study of monozygotic twins with inflammatory bowel disease. TCRdb re-called the 5' RACE reads; one entry per CDR3 protein, DNA not given. The sample table sets out some 300,000 distinct CDR3 sequences. Material: blood. The receptors derive from a human donor with ulcerative colitis or Crohn's disease, or a healthy co-twin of an affected twin (not recorded which).

The gene calls are TRBV30 and TRBJ1-1; TCRdb's D call of TRBD1 is untestable without DNA. Germline CDR1 is GTSNPN and CDR2 is SVGIG (reference sequence). The CDR3 is made up of 11 amino acids. This chain's CDR3 is CAWSVSPEAFF.

This rearrangement joins TRBV4-2 to TRBJ2-5; TCRdb's D call of TRBD1 is untestable without DNA. CDR3 size: 13 residues. The germline V gene encodes CDR1 LGHNA and CDR2 YNFKEQ. CDR3 region: CASSRQEWETQYF.

J is TRBJ2-3 and V is TRBV4-1; TCRdb selects TRBD2, and the lack of DNA leaves this call unchecked. The CDR3 covers 21 residues. Germline V lookup: CDR1 MGHRA, CDR2 YSYEKL. CDR3 amino acids: CASSQYTPGTSGSRVVDTQYF.

The rearrangement joins TRBV18 to TRBJ2-3; TCRdb's D gene call, TRBD2, goes unchecked for lack of DNA. Germline V gene lookup returns CDR1 KGHSH and CDR2 LQKENI. This CDR3 has 17 amino acids. The CDR3 reads CASSPGGLAGGTDTQYF.

The chain carries TRBV28 and TRBJ2-7; TCRdb gives TRBD2 as the D gene, but with no DNA this cannot be confirmed. Germline V lookup: CDR1 MDHEN, CDR2 SYDVKM. This CDR3 has 14 amino acids. The CDR3 spells CASSIPGTDYEQYF.

The V and J genes are TRBV10-2 and TRBJ1-3; absent DNA, TCRdb's TRBD1 call cannot be checked. The CDR3 loop spans 14 amino acids. Per germline, CDR1 WSHSY and CDR2 SAAADI. This CDR3 reads CASSEFGIGDTIYF.

This chain connects TRBV5-1 to TRBJ2-2. This CDR3 region has 13 residues. In germline, CDR1 is SGHRS, CDR2 YFSETQ. CDR3 sequence reads: CASSGSNTGELFF.

The V gene is TRBV29-1, the J gene TRBJ1-2. There are 14 residues in the CDR3. The germline V gene encodes CDR1 SQVTM and CDR2 ANQGSEA. The CDR3 here is CSVDAGHGGYGYTF.

This chain connects TRBV29-1 to TRBJ2-1; TCRdb indicates TRBD2, and absent DNA this call remains unverified. This CDR3 has 15 amino acids. Per germline, CDR1 SQVTM and CDR2 ANQGSEA. CDR3 sequence: CSFASGTSFYNEQFF.

V and J are TRBV12-3 or TRBV12-4 and TRBJ2-7. The CDR3 totals 14 residues. CDR3 protein: CASSPVSAVGEQYF.